The rows below give T cell receptor beta chains drawn from one sample of a study of T-cell reconstitution after alpha-beta-depleted transplantation in children. In TCRdb, the PCR reads were re-called with MiXCR into one record per CDR3 protein. The data hold around 490,000 distinct CDR3 sequences, with roughly an eighth observed a single time. The sequencing used PBMCs, mostly from graft donor cells, collected 180 days after TCRalphabeta/CD19-depleted stem cell transplant. All receptors derive from a female patient aged 2-9 years who had a stem cell transplant for aplastic anemia, so the T cells may come from the graft donor. Each CDR3 is given with its conserved first and last residue. The D gene is left open where the match is weak. Not all rows give a size; the values are once, few, many and, for expanded clones, a class.

d_gene | abundance | j_gene | v_gene | CDR3aa | CDR3nt
- | few | TRBJ2-7 | TRBV11-2 | CASSLDLLSGVPIAIEQYF | TGTGCCAGCAGCTTAGATCTACTATCGGGAGTACCGATCGCCATCGAGCAGTACTTC
- | - | TRBJ2-3 | TRBV7-8 | CASSGLRTDTQYF | TGTGCCAGCAGCGGCCTCCGCACAGATACGCAGTATTTT
- | few | TRBJ2-2 | TRBV12-3/TRBV12-4 | CASSAPTGRGTGELFF | TGTGCCAGCAGTGCCCCGACAGGGAGGGGCACCGGGGAGCTGTTTTTT
- | few | TRBJ2-6 | TRBV28 | CASSAHNSGANVLTF | TGTGCCAGCAGTGCGCACAACTCTGGGGCCAACGTCCTGACTTTC
- | - | TRBJ2-6 | TRBV7-3 | CASSQSGASGANVLTF | TGTGCCAGCAGCCAATCGGGGGCCTCTGGGGCCAACGTCCTGACTTTC
- | few | TRBJ2-2 | TRBV4-3 | CASSPRTPLTGELFF | TGCGCCAGCAGCCCCCGGACTCCTCTCACCGGGGAGCTGTTTTTT
- | once | TRBJ2-2 | TRBV28 | CASKIVTGELFF | TGTGCCAGCAAAATAGTAACCGGGGAGCTGTTTTTT
- | - | TRBJ2-5 | TRBV28 | CASSPLWPRDVETQYF | TGTGCCAGCAGCCCCCTCTGGCCGCGTGATGTCGAGACCCAGTACTTC
TRBD1 | - | TRBJ2-5 | TRBV5-5 | CASTDGQGPSWTQYF | TGTGCCAGCACCGACGGACAGGGGCCCTCATGGACCCAGTACTTC
TRBD1 | many | TRBJ2-7 | TRBV7-8 | CASSLEDRVSHEQYF | TGTGCCAGCAGCTTAGAAGACAGGGTTTCCCACGAGCAGTACTTC
- | few | TRBJ2-3 | TRBV12-3/TRBV12-4 | CASSLILRAPSTDTQYF | TGTGCCAGCAGTTTAATCCTAAGAGCTCCTAGCACAGATACGCAGTATTTT
TRBD2 | few | TRBJ2-3 | TRBV20-1 | CSARDGLAGYSTDTQYF | TGCAGTGCTAGAGATGGACTAGCGGGTTATAGCACAGATACGCAGTATTTT
- | - | TRBJ2-7 | TRBV11-2 | CASSLFPGVAYEQYF | TGTGCCAGCAGCTTATTCCCGGGAGTGGCCTACGAGCAGTACTTC
TRBD2 | few | TRBJ2-2 | TRBV6-1 | CASIRTRRSGGWNTGELFF | TGTGCCAGCATCCGCACTCGCCGGTCGGGGGGTTGGAACACCGGGGAGCTGTTTTTT
TRBD1 | few | TRBJ1-2 | TRBV11-2 | CASSSTGGSYGYTF | TGTGCCAGCAGCTCTACAGGGGGCAGCTATGGCTACACCTTC
TRBD2 | many | TRBJ2-2 | TRBV7-2 | CASSFIKRGANTGELFF | TGTGCCAGCAGCTTTATTAAGCGGGGCGCGAACACCGGGGAGCTGTTTTTT
- | many | TRBJ2-5 | TRBV5-4 | CASSPTPGEHETQYF | TGTGCCAGCAGCCCAACCCCAGGAGAGCATGAGACCCAGTACTTC
- | - | TRBJ2-1 | TRBV27 | CASSINTVFEYNEQFF | TGTGCCAGCAGCATAAATACAGTGTTTGAATACAATGAGCAGTTCTTC
- | many | TRBJ1-4 | TRBV6-6 | CATLDRDEKLFF | TGTGCCACCTTAGACAGAGATGAAAAACTGTTTTTT
- | - | TRBJ1-1 | TRBV10-3 | CAISGGGNTEAFF | TGTGCCATCAGTGGGGGCGGGAACACTGAAGCTTTCTTT
- | - | TRBJ2-3 | TRBV27 | CASSLSSLATDTQYF | TGTGCCAGCAGTTTAAGCAGCCTAGCCACAGATACGCAGTATTTT
- | few | TRBJ2-1 | TRBV20-1 | CSARFGRGGINNEQFF | TGCAGTGCTAGATTTGGGAGAGGGGGAATAAACAATGAGCAGTTCTTC
TRBD2 | - | TRBJ2-1 | TRBV7-2 | CASSPRTSGRPGNEQFF | TGTGCCAGCAGCCCCCGGACTAGCGGGAGGCCGGGGAATGAGCAGTTCTTC
- | few | TRBJ2-3 | TRBV30 | CAWTPGPLTDTQYF | TGTGCCTGGACCCCTGGGCCCCTCACAGATACGCAGTATTTT
TRBD2 | - | TRBJ2-3 | TRBV7-2 | CASSLRTTSGIDTQYF | TGTGCCAGCAGCTTACGAACCACTAGCGGGATTGATACGCAGTATTTT
- | - | TRBJ1-1 | TRBV27 | CASGSSGQPAWTEAFF | TGTGCCAGCGGATCCAGCGGACAGCCAGCTTGGACTGAAGCTTTCTTT
- | - | TRBJ2-3 | TRBV11-2 | CASSLEGTVSDTQYF | TGTGCCAGCAGCTTAGAAGGGACGGTCTCAGATACGCAGTATTTT
- | few | TRBJ2-7 | TRBV29-1 | CSVGRGAREQYF | TGCAGCGTTGGTCGGGGGGCGCGGGAGCAGTACTTC
- | few | TRBJ1-5 | TRBV6-5 | CASSYSSQVIQPQHF | TGTGCCAGCAGTTACTCGAGTCAGGTGATTCAGCCCCAGCATTTT
TRBD1 | many | TRBJ1-1 | TRBV11-2 | CASSLEVWTGLTFF | TGTGCCAGCAGCTTAGAAGTTTGGACAGGGCTGACTTTCTTT
TRBD2 | few | TRBJ2-7 | TRBV7-9 | CASSLAGLAQVSYEQYF | TGTGCCAGCAGCTTAGCGGGACTAGCGCAAGTCTCCTACGAGCAGTACTTC
- | - | TRBJ2-6 | TRBV25-1 | CASGDRSGANVLTF | TGTGCCAGCGGAGACAGGTCTGGGGCCAACGTCCTGACTTTC
- | - | TRBJ1-1 | TRBV29-1 | CSVVGHRNTEAFF | TGCAGCGTTGTAGGGCATCGCAACACTGAAGCTTTCTTT
TRBD2 | - | TRBJ2-7 | TRBV28 | CASSSSGTSGRYEQYF | TGTGCCAGCAGTTCGTCTGGGACTAGCGGGAGGTACGAGCAGTACTTC
TRBD2 | few | TRBJ2-1 | TRBV20-1 | CSAKSGSHNEQFF | TGCAGTGCTAAGAGCGGGAGCCACAATGAGCAGTTCTTC
TRBD1 | many | TRBJ1-1 | TRBV29-1 | CSVGDRGSEAFF | TGCAGCGTTGGGGACAGGGGCTCTGAAGCTTTCTTT
TRBD1 | many | TRBJ1-5 | TRBV20-1 | CSARGKTGENQPQHF | TGCAGTGCTAGAGGCAAAACAGGGGAAAATCAGCCCCAGCATTTT
- | few | TRBJ2-3 | TRBV6-5 | CASSYPTARTTDTQYF | TGTGCCAGCAGTTACCCGACCGCCCGGACGACAGATACGCAGTATTTT
- | - | TRBJ1-4 | TRBV12-5 | CASGLGTALGEGEKLFF | TGTGCTAGTGGTTTAGGGACGGCGCTCGGGGAAGGTGAAAAACTGTTTTTT
- | - | TRBJ1-5 | TRBV5-1 | CASSLIPGGQPQHF | TGCGCCAGCAGCTTGATCCCTGGGGGACAGCCCCAGCATTTT
TRBD1 | many | TRBJ1-5 | TRBV15 | CATSRDRIQGANQPQHF | TGTGCCACCAGCAGAGATCGGATACAGGGGGCCAATCAGCCCCAGCATTTT
- | - | TRBJ1-2 | TRBV7-2 | CASSLSVGQPYGYTF | TGTGCCAGCAGCTTATCGGTCGGGCAACCCTATGGCTACACCTTC
- | - | TRBJ2-3 | TRBV29-1 | CSVNGGHGSDTQYF | TGCAGCGTTAATGGGGGACATGGTTCAGATACGCAGTATTTT
- | - | TRBJ2-5 | TRBV18 | CASSPPSSWETQYF | TGTGCCAGCTCACCCCCGTCTAGCTGGGAGACCCAGTACTTC
- | many | TRBJ2-3 | TRBV5-1 | CASSHGTSSGFTDTQYF | TGCGCCAGCAGTCACGGGACCTCGAGCGGGTTCACAGATACGCAGTATTTT
- | - | TRBJ1-2 | TRBV20-1 | CCARDLSEPLLYAGYTF | TGCTGTGCTAGAGATCTGTCGGAACCCTTACTCTATGCAGGCTACACCTTC
- | - | TRBJ2-5 | TRBV21-1 | CASSKDYRAQETQYF | TGTGCCAGCAGCAAAGATTACAGGGCGCAAGAGACCCAGTACTTC
- | many | TRBJ1-1 | TRBV3-1 | CASSQLGSYRYTEAFF | TGTGCCAGCAGCCAACTGGGGAGCTACCGGTACACTGAAGCTTTCTTT
- | few | TRBJ2-5 | TRBV7-9 | CASRPGFQETQYF | TGTGCCAGCAGGCCGGGTTTCCAAGAGACCCAGTACTTC
TRBD1 | - | TRBJ2-7 | TRBV6-2/TRBV6-3 | CASSSPGQSSYEQYF | TGTGCCAGCAGTTCCCCGGGACAGAGCTCCTACGAGCAGTACTTC
- | few | TRBJ2-2 | TRBV7-2 | CASSFDRRGGELFF | TGTGCCAGCAGCTTTGATCGGCGTGGCGGGGAGCTGTTTTTT
- | few | TRBJ1-1 | TRBV4-3 | CASSQDFSTEAFF | TGCGCCAGCAGCCAAGATTTTAGCACTGAAGCTTTCTTT
- | - | TRBJ2-3 | TRBV7-9 | CASSLSFPAQDTQYF | TGTGCCAGCAGCTTATCGTTCCCGGCGCAAGATACGCAGTATTTT
TRBD1 | few | TRBJ1-1 | TRBV7-6 | CASSLVQPGQGSEAFF | TGTGCCAGCAGCTTAGTTCAACCGGGACAGGGCTCTGAAGCTTTCTTT
TRBD1 | few | TRBJ2-5 | TRBV28 | CASSLRRTGRETQYF | TGTGCCAGCAGTTTACGGCGGACAGGGAGAGAGACCCAGTACTTC
TRBD1 | many | TRBJ1-6 | TRBV29-1 | CSKGTGVNSPLHF | TGCAGCAAAGGGACAGGGGTGAATTCACCCCTCCACTTT
TRBD1 | - | TRBJ1-2 | TRBV20-1 | CSARDRDSRYGYTF | TGCAGTGCTAGAGATCGGGACAGCCGCTATGGCTACACCTTC
- | few | TRBJ2-7 | TRBV4-2 | CASSQENLFYYEQYF | TGTGCCAGCAGCCAAGAAAACCTTTTTTACTACGAGCAGTACTTC
TRBD2 | - | TRBJ2-5 | TRBV4-2 | CASSGVAGVGETQYF | TGTGCCAGCAGCGGGGTGGCGGGAGTGGGTGAGACCCAGTACTTC